The rows below give T cell receptor beta chains drawn from one sample of a study of shared clonotypes between healthy human individuals. Profiling relied on immunoSEQ multiplex PCR, and the TCRdb table lists in-frame clones only, not all of them. Here the sample spans 2 million to 2.5 million clones, less than 95% being singletons. The sample consisted of naive CD8+ T cells sorted from blood. Receptors originate from a man between 18 and 29 years old in good health. Each CDR3 is given with its conserved first and last residue. A D gene is named only where the DNA matches it firmly. Some rows have no size entry. The others give once, few or many, or a class for an expanded clone.

v_call	d_call	clone_size	j_call	cdr3_nt	cdr3_aa
TRBV28	NA	few	TRBJ2-7	TGTGCCAGCAGCATAAGGGGACGTGGGGGAACTAGAGCCTACGAGCAGTACTTC	CASSIRGRGGTRAYEQYF
TRBV2	NA	NA	TRBJ1-1	TGTGCCAGCAGTGCCTACACGGGGGCCACTGAAGCTTTCTTT	CASSAYTGATEAFF
TRBV27	NA	NA	TRBJ1-1	TGTGCCAGCAGTTGGGTGGGGCACACTGAAGCTTTCTTT	CASSWVGHTEAFF
TRBV6-5	TRBD1	NA	TRBJ1-1	TGTGCCAGCAGTACAAGACAGGGGATGAAGACTGAAGCTTTCTTT	CASSTRQGMKTEAFF
TRBV4-1	NA	NA	TRBJ2-3	TGCGCCAGCAGCCTCGGACCAGAGGGAGGTACGCAGTATTTT	CASSLGPEGGTQYF
TRBV6-4	NA	once	TRBJ1-1	TGTGCCAGCAGTGCCCTCGGAGGTGAAGCTTTCTTT	CASSALGGEAFF
TRBV4-1	NA	NA	TRBJ1-1	TGCGCCAGCAGCCAGCAGGCCTGGGGGAACACTGAAGCTTTCTTT	CASSQQAWGNTEAFF
TRBV28	NA	NA	TRBJ2-7	TGTGCCAGCAGTTTACCCGAGGGACACCCAACCTACGAGCAGTACTTC	CASSLPEGHPTYEQYF
TRBV4-2	NA	NA	TRBJ2-3	TGTGCCAGCAGCACTGACCCATCAGATACGCAGTATTTT	CASSTDPSDTQYF
TRBV27	NA	NA	TRBJ1-5	TGTGCCAGCAGTCCGACCCAGGGCGAGCAGCCCCAGCATTTT	CASSPTQGEQPQHF
TRBV6-1	TRBD2	NA	TRBJ2-3	TGTGCCAGCAGTGAAGCGCTTCGGGCGGGAGGGCCGTCTTCTACGCAGTATTTT	CASSEALRAGGPSSTQYF
TRBV25-1	NA	NA	TRBJ1-3	TGTGCCAGCAGTGAAAGTGAGGGAGGGAACACCATATATTTT	CASSESEGGNTIYF
TRBV29-1	TRBD1	NA	TRBJ1-1	TGCAGCGTTGTACAGGGGCGGAACACTGAAGCTTTCTTT	CSVVQGRNTEAFF
TRBV4-1	NA	NA	TRBJ1-1	TGCGCCAGCAGCCCTGGCCCCCTGAACACTGAAGCTTTCTTT	CASSPGPLNTEAFF
TRBV7-9	NA	NA	TRBJ1-5	TGTGCCAGCAGCTGGCAGGGTCTCTCCGACAATCAGCCCCAGCATTTT	CASSWQGLSDNQPQHF
TRBV10-1	NA	NA	TRBJ1-2	TGCGCCAGCAGTGAGTCGCCGGACTCGGGCCCGGTTTTTTTC	CASSESPDSGPVFF
TRBV4-1	TRBD2	NA	TRBJ2-5	TGCGCCAGCAGCCAAGGACCCTACTCGACTAGCGGGGCTGCTTTGGGCCAGTACTTC	CASSQGPYSTSGAALGQYF
TRBV6-1	NA	NA	TRBJ2-7	TGTGCCAGCAGTCGACGCGGGGGACATATAGACGAGCAGTACTTC	CASSRRGGHIDEQYF
TRBV19	TRBD2	NA	TRBJ2-7	TGTGCCAGTAGTGTCGCTAGCGGGAGCTCCTACGAGCAGTACTTC	CASSVASGSSYEQYF
TRBV4-3	TRBD1	NA	TRBJ1-2	TGCGCCAGCAGCCAGGATACAGGGGTGTACTATGGCTACACCTTC	CASSQDTGVYYGYTF
TRBV30	NA	NA	TRBJ2-7	TGTGCCTGGAGTGTAAGCACCAACTACGAGCAGTACTTC	CAWSVSTNYEQYF
TRBV27	TRBD2	NA	TRBJ2-1	TGTGCCAGCAGACCGGGAGGTACTTACAATGAGCAGTTCTTC	CASRPGGTYNEQFF
TRBV5-6	NA	NA	TRBJ2-5	TGTGCCAGCAGCTTGGCCACAGGGTTCGGAAAGACCCAGTACTTC	CASSLATGFGKTQYF
TRBV4-1	NA	once	TRBJ1-1	TGCGCCAGCAGCGCACACCCGAACTCAGGGGACACTGAAGCTTTCTTT	CASSAHPNSGDTEAFF
TRBV29-1	TRBD2	NA	TRBJ2-1	TGCAGCGTTGTTGCGCGGGAGCACTACAATGAGCAGTTCTTC	CSVVAREHYNEQFF
TRBV28	NA	NA	TRBJ1-4	TGTGCCAGCAGGACCGGGCTGGGGCCAAATGAAAAACTGTTTTTT	CASRTGLGPNEKLFF
TRBV4-1	NA	NA	TRBJ2-7	TGCGCCAGCAGCCAGGGGAACTACGAGCAGTACTTC	CASSQGNYEQYF
TRBV6-1	NA	NA	TRBJ1-2	TGTGCCAGCAGTGTCTGGGGGGAGTACGGCTACACCTTC	CASSVWGEYGYTF
TRBV6-1	NA	NA	TRBJ2-5	TGTGCCAGCAGTGGAGGGGAGACCCAGTACTTC	CASSGGETQYF
TRBV7-9	TRBD1	NA	TRBJ1-5	TGTGCCAGCGGGGGGACAGGATGGGATGGCAATCAGCCCCAGCATTTT	CASGGTGWDGNQPQHF
TRBV30	TRBD2	NA	TRBJ2-3	TGTGCCTGGACGACTAGCGGGACGACAGATACGCAGTATTTT	CAWTTSGTTDTQYF
TRBV6-5	NA	NA	TRBJ1-3	TGTGCCAGCAGTTACAGCTCTGGAAACACCATATATTTT	CASSYSSGNTIYF
TRBV23-1	TRBD1	once	TRBJ1-2	TGCGCCAGCAGTCAATCACAGGGGGCAGACTATGGCTACACCTTC	CASSQSQGADYGYTF
TRBV28	TRBD2	once	TRBJ2-3	TGTGCCAGCAGTTTCGGGGGGGCCCTTCCAGATACGCAGTATTTT	CASSFGGALPDTQYF
TRBV27	NA	once	TRBJ2-7	TGTGCCAGCAGGGAGGGGGGCTCCCTCTCCTACGAGCAGTACTTC	CASREGGSLSYEQYF
TRBV7-3	NA	NA	TRBJ2-1	TGTGCCAGCAGCCCCCTACGGGGGACCTACAATGAGCAGTTCTTC	CASSPLRGTYNEQFF
TRBV2	NA	NA	TRBJ2-1	TGTGCCAGCAGTCCGACACTGAGCTCCTACAATGAGCAGTTCTTC	CASSPTLSSYNEQFF
TRBV27	TRBD1	NA	TRBJ2-1	TGTGCCAGCAGTATGAGCTCCGGGACAGGAGGATACTACAATGAGCAGTTCTTC	CASSMSSGTGGYYNEQFF
TRBV13	NA	once	TRBJ2-5	TGTGCCAGCAGCACGGGGGGCGAGGAGACCCAGTACTTC	CASSTGGEETQYF
TRBV5-1	TRBD2	NA	TRBJ2-7	TGCGCCAGCAGCTTGGTGGGACTAGCGGAGGGAACCTACGAGCAATACTTC	CASSLVGLAEGTYEQYF
TRBV25-1	TRBD2	NA	TRBJ2-2	TGTGCCAGCAGTAGTAACCCGGGACTAGTGGCCGGGGAGCTGTTTTTT	CASSSNPGLVAGELFF
TRBV13	TRBD1	once	TRBJ2-1	TGTGCCAGCAGCCGAAACAGGGGTTCCTACAATGAGCAGTTCTTC	CASSRNRGSYNEQFF
TRBV7-9	NA	NA	TRBJ2-1	TGTGCCAGCAGCCCGACTGCGGGAAACAATGAGCAGTTCTTC	CASSPTAGNNEQFF
TRBV6-5	NA	NA	TRBJ1-6	TGTGCCAGCAGTTACTCGATTAGCTCCTATAATTCACCCCTCCACTTT	CASSYSISSYNSPLHF
TRBV9	NA	NA	TRBJ2-7	TGTGCCAGCAGCGTAGCCGCAGGGAACTCCTACGAGCAGTACTTC	CASSVAAGNSYEQYF